This section outlines one T cell receptor beta chain sequence together with its context. Its antigen is currently unknown. Trimming left V 5 bases short and J 0 bases short, with 11 bases between. The germline CDR1 and CDR2 sequences are SEHNR and FQNEAQ (reference sequence). The CDR3 is made up of 15 amino acids. This sample is drawn from a study of PD-1 blockade in classical Hodgkin lymphoma. Time point meaning: newly diagnosed, previously untreated cHL patient sample. Using magnetic negative selection, the CD4+ T cells were separated out of thawed PBMCs. Untreated, newly diagnosed classical Hodgkin lymphoma PBMCs served for comparison. The method was immunoSEQ multiplex PCR; TCRdb's version includes in-frame clones alone and lacks a portion of them. The data contain tens of thousands of clones, around 92% of them singletons. Study-wide results and caveats: A reduction in baseline TCR diversity was reportedly seen in newly diagnosed patients relative to healthy donors. Differences between repertoires have undefined causes, possibly disease activity or prior therapy.

The gene calls are TRBV7-9 and TRBJ2-4; D may be TRBD1 or TRBD2 (5 bases each). The receptor was derived from a human donor with classical Hodgkin lymphoma. The sample comprised CD4+ T cells from blood. This CDR3 reads CASSGGWGAKNIQYF. CDR3 sequence (DNA): TGTGCCAGCAGCGGGGGTTGGGGAGCCAAAAACATTCAGTACTTC.